The clone carrying this T cell receptor beta chain was seen a few times. The antigen remains undetermined. Unique molecular identifiers had been added to the TCR beta cDNA libraries. Each sample of roughly 1 to 11 million input T cells yielded approximately 500,000 cDNA molecules, so each molecule approximated one T cell. TCRdb reprocessed the PCR reads with MiXCR, giving one entry per CDR3 protein. Among approximately 730,000 distinct CDR3 sequences, about 32% were seen once, and the ten largest hold more than 0.55%. The sample originates from a study of post-analysis software for immune sequencing data. The V gene end was trimmed by 1 base and the J gene end by 10 bases; junction bases not matched to a gene: 18. Germline CDR1 reads DFQATT; CDR2 reads SNEGSKA (reference sequence). The CDR3 consists of 19 residues. Study findings and constraints: About 5 TRBV segments were significantly more frequent in patients than in controls. TRBV5-6, TRBV5-1 and TRBV20-1 were among these segments. When the samples were clustered directly with F measure, those that had been prepared in the same batch showed strong co-clustering.

The specimen sequenced was blood. The sequence was collected from a girl under 18 with multiple sclerosis. V and J are TRBV20-1 and TRBJ2-1; 14 nucleotides align to TRBD2. The chain's CDR3 is CSARAWGLAGVSGRREQFF. As DNA, the CDR3 is TGCAGTGCTAGAGCCTGGGGACTAGCGGGAGTGTCGGGCCGAAGAGAGCAGTTCTTC.